The rows below give T cell receptor beta chains drawn from one sample of a study of cytotoxic CD8 clonotypes in ibrutinib-treated CLL. Assay used: immunoSEQ multiplex PCR; TCRdb lists only in-frame clones, some missing. The table has fewer than 400,000 clones, 67% seen once; the top ten hold around 6.6%. The sample in question was PBMCs, obtained after 36 months of ibrutinib treatment. The receptors were sampled from a human donor with chronic lymphocytic leukemia. Each CDR3 is given with its conserved first and last residue. A D gene is named only where the DNA matches it firmly. Clone sizes are given selectively: once, few, many, or a class where the clone is expanded.

size	D	J	V	DNA	CDR3
few	-	TRBJ1-2	TRBV4-2	TGTGCCAGCAGCCAAGGACAGGATGGCTACACCTTC	CASSQGQDGYTF
-	TRBD1	TRBJ2-7	TRBV29-1	TGCAGCGTTGGCCCCGTCTTTCAGGGGGCTGTCGAGCAGTACTTC	CSVGPVFQGAVEQYF
-	-	TRBJ2-3	TRBV10-2	TGCGCCAGCAGTGAGTCAGGGGGAATGACAGATACGCAGTATTTT	CASSESGGMTDTQYF
-	-	TRBJ1-4	TRBV6-1	TGTGCCAGCAGTCTGGCAACAACTAATGAAAAACTGTTTTTT	CASSLATTNEKLFF
-	-	TRBJ2-1	TRBV15	TGTGCCACCAGCACCGGGTTCTCCTACAATGAGCAGTTCTTC	CATSTGFSYNEQFF
-	TRBD1	TRBJ1-1	TRBV5-6	TGTGCCAGCAGCTGGGGGACAGGGTCGTACACTGAAGCTTTCTTT	CASSWGTGSYTEAFF
-	TRBD1	TRBJ2-2	TRBV19	TGTGCCAGTACCGCTCCCTACGGGACAGGGATCACCGGGGAGCTGTTTTTT	CASTAPYGTGITGELFF
-	-	TRBJ1-3	TRBV5-1	TGCGCCAGCAGCTCTTGGGACAAGAGCTCTGGAAACACCATATATTTT	CASSSWDKSSGNTIYF
-	-	TRBJ1-2	TRBV7-3	TGTGCCAGCAGCTTACCGGGATTTGGCTACACCTTC	CASSLPGFGYTF
-	TRBD2	TRBJ2-7	TRBV29-1	TGCAGCGTTCTCGCCGCAGCGGGGGTACGGCTCGAGCAGTACTTC	CSVLAAAGVRLEQYF
-	-	TRBJ2-1	TRBV19	TGTGCCAGTCCTGAGGTCGGGGGAGCAGGTCGGAATGAGCAGTTCTTC	CASPEVGGAGRNEQFF
-	TRBD1	TRBJ2-7	TRBV5-1	TGCGCCAGCAGCTTACAGGGGGGTTCCTACGAGCAGTACTTC	CASSLQGGSYEQYF
-	-	TRBJ2-7	TRBV6-1	TGTGCCAGCAGGGAGGGACACTCCTACGAGCAGTACTTC	CASREGHSYEQYF
few	-	TRBJ1-2	TRBV29-1	TGCAGCTACAATCGCGGGGTAAACTATGGCTACACCTTC	CSYNRGVNYGYTF
-	TRBD2	TRBJ2-1	TRBV9	TGTGCCAGCAGCGTTAGCGGGAGGGACTACAATGAGCAGTTCTTC	CASSVSGRDYNEQFF
few	-	TRBJ1-2	TRBV14	TGTGCCAGCAGCCAAGGGCCCTATGGCTACACCTTC	CASSQGPYGYTF
-	-	TRBJ1-5	TRBV15	TGTGCCACCAGCTGGTCTGGAATGCAGCCCCAGCATTTT	CATSWSGMQPQHF
-	-	TRBJ1-2	TRBV10-3	TGTGCCATCAATGAGGGTCCCTATGGCTACACCTTC	CAINEGPYGYTF
-	-	TRBJ2-2	TRBV10-3	TGTGCCATCAGCGCCTATTCGGACACCGGGGAGCTGTTTTTT	CAISAYSDTGELFF
few	-	TRBJ1-2	TRBV5-1	TGCGCCAGCAGCACTGATCTCATCTATGGCTACACCTTC	CASSTDLIYGYTF
-	-	TRBJ2-2	TRBV12-2	TGTGCAAGTCGCTTAGCGGGGGGGCTCTACTGCACCGGGGAGCTGTTTTTT	CASRLAGGLYCTGELFF
-	-	TRBJ2-4	TRBV9	TGTGCCAGCAGCGTAGCAGGGGAGGGCATTCAGTACTTC	CASSVAGEGIQYF
-	-	TRBJ2-2	TRBV27	TGTGCCAGCAGGAAACCGGCGGTAGCCGGGGAGCTGTTTTTT	CASRKPAVAGELFF
few	-	TRBJ1-2	TRBV10-3	TGTGCCATCCGGTTAGACAGGATCTATGGCTACACCTTC	CAIRLDRIYGYTF
-	TRBD1	TRBJ2-3	TRBV27	TGTGCCAGCTCCAAACAGGGGGCGCGAGATACGCAGTATTTT	CASSKQGARDTQYF
-	-	TRBJ2-5	TRBV10-2	TGCGCCAGCGGTCCCGGGGGTTGGGAGACCCAGTACTTC	CASGPGGWETQYF
-	-	TRBJ1-1	TRBV29-1	TGCAGCGTCGGACCGCCGGGGGGTGTTTCTGAAGCTTTCTTT	CSVGPPGGVSEAFF
-	-	TRBJ2-5	TRBV10-2	TGCGCCAGCAGTGGCAGGGTCCCCTCAGAGACCCAGTACTTC	CASSGRVPSETQYF